A selection of T cell receptor beta chains follows, all from one sample in a study of graft-versus-host responses after intestinal transplantation. TCRdb's copy holds only in-frame clones and misses some; the assay was immunoSEQ multiplex PCR. The sample has around 15,000 clones; about 87% are singletons. The source was PBMCs, collected approximately 15 weeks after intestinal transplant. These receptors were taken from a human patient who received an intestinal transplant, so some T cells may come from the graft donor. Both conserved end residues are part of each CDR3. Fields, in order: J gene, D gene, clone size, CDR3 length, V gene, CDR3 DNA, CDR3 protein. The D gene is left open where the match is weak. Clone size is shown for a subset of rows, as once, few, many or a class of expanded clone.

j_gene: TRBJ2-7
d_gene: .
abundance: .
len: 16
v_gene: TRBV2
CDR3nt: TGTGCCAGCAGTGAATACGACAGCCCAAGGGGCTATGAGCAGTACTTC
CDR3aa: CASSEYDSPRGYEQYF

j_gene: TRBJ2-1
d_gene: .
abundance: .
len: 12
v_gene: TRBV4-2
CDR3nt: TGTGCCAGCAGCCAAGATAAGCGGGAGCAGTTCTTC
CDR3aa: CASSQDKREQFF

j_gene: TRBJ1-2
d_gene: TRBD1
abundance: .
len: 13
v_gene: TRBV7-2
CDR3nt: TGTGCCAGCGCCAGGGACAGGCTCTATGGCTACACCTTC
CDR3aa: CASARDRLYGYTF

j_gene: TRBJ2-7
d_gene: .
abundance: once
len: 14
v_gene: TRBV7-2
CDR3nt: TGTGCCAGCAGCCCCGGGGTAGCTGAGTACGAGCAGTACTTC
CDR3aa: CASSPGVAEYEQYF

j_gene: TRBJ2-3
d_gene: TRBD2
abundance: .
len: 17
v_gene: TRBV9
CDR3nt: TGTGCCAGCAGCGTTGGGGGGAGCGGGAGTGAGACAGATACGCAGTATTTT
CDR3aa: CASSVGGSGSETDTQYF

j_gene: TRBJ1-3
d_gene: .
abundance: .
len: 15
v_gene: TRBV15
CDR3nt: TGTGCCACCAGCAGAGATCACAGTCGGGGAAACACCATATATTTT
CDR3aa: CATSRDHSRGNTIYF

j_gene: TRBJ1-1
d_gene: TRBD1
abundance: .
len: 15
v_gene: TRBV28
CDR3nt: TGTGCCAGCAGTTGGGGGGACAGGGTCGACACTGAAGCTTTCTTT
CDR3aa: CASSWGDRVDTEAFF

j_gene: TRBJ1-2
d_gene: .
abundance: .
len: 12
v_gene: TRBV2
CDR3nt: TGTGCCAGCCGAGGGGGGTACTATGGCTACACCTTC
CDR3aa: CASRGGYYGYTF

j_gene: TRBJ1-5
d_gene: .
abundance: .
len: 15
v_gene: TRBV2
CDR3nt: TGTGCCAGCAGTGAAGGGTCGGGGGGAATTCAGCCCCAGCATTTT
CDR3aa: CASSEGSGGIQPQHF

j_gene: TRBJ2-7
d_gene: .
abundance: .
len: 16
v_gene: TRBV11-2
CDR3nt: TGTGCCAGCAGCTTCACTACGGGCGAAAGGACCTACGAGCAGTACTTC
CDR3aa: CASSFTTGERTYEQYF

j_gene: TRBJ1-2
d_gene: .
abundance: .
len: 16
v_gene: TRBV19
CDR3nt: TGTGCCAGTAGTACGTTCAGGCCCCCCAGCGCCTATGGCTACACCTTC
CDR3aa: CASSTFRPPSAYGYTF

j_gene: TRBJ1-1
d_gene: .
abundance: once
len: 15
v_gene: TRBV6-5
CDR3nt: TGTGCCAGCAGTTACCCGACAGGAAGCTATACTGAAGCTTTCTTT
CDR3aa: CASSYPTGSYTEAFF

j_gene: TRBJ2-7
d_gene: .
abundance: .
len: 13
v_gene: TRBV30
CDR3nt: TGTGCCTGGAGGGCCGGGACAAAGTACGAGCAGTACTTC
CDR3aa: CAWRAGTKYEQYF

j_gene: TRBJ2-7
d_gene: .
abundance: .
len: 15
v_gene: TRBV11-2
CDR3nt: TGTGCCAGCAGCTTAGGGTGGAGGGGGCTCGACGAGCAGTACTTC
CDR3aa: CASSLGWRGLDEQYF

j_gene: TRBJ2-7
d_gene: .
abundance: .
len: 13
v_gene: TRBV5-1
CDR3nt: TGCGCCAGCTCCGTTGGATCTTTTTACGAGCAGTACTTC
CDR3aa: CASSVGSFYEQYF

j_gene: TRBJ2-3
d_gene: TRBD2
abundance: .
len: 18
v_gene: TRBV9
CDR3nt: TGTGCCAGCAGCGTAGAGCGGGAGAGCGTAAGTAGCACAGATACGCAGTATTTT
CDR3aa: CASSVERESVSSTDTQYF

j_gene: TRBJ2-3
d_gene: TRBD1
abundance: .
len: 17
v_gene: TRBV19
CDR3nt: TGTGCCAGTAGTATTGGGCCCAGGGGGCTTAGCACAGATACGCAGTATTTT
CDR3aa: CASSIGPRGLSTDTQYF

j_gene: TRBJ1-3
d_gene: .
abundance: .
len: 18
v_gene: TRBV15
CDR3nt: TGTGCCACCAGCAGAGGGGAGCGGGCAGACCACTCTGGAAACACCATATATTTT
CDR3aa: CATSRGERADHSGNTIYF

j_gene: TRBJ2-3
d_gene: .
abundance: .
len: 16
v_gene: TRBV6-6
CDR3nt: TGTGCCAGCACTCCGGGGGAGTATTCTAGCACAGATACGCAGTATTTT
CDR3aa: CASTPGEYSSTDTQYF

j_gene: TRBJ2-3
d_gene: TRBD1
abundance: .
len: 16
v_gene: TRBV6-4
CDR3nt: TGTGCCAGCAGTGACTCAGAGGGGGCGCACACAGATACGCAGTATTTT
CDR3aa: CASSDSEGAHTDTQYF

j_gene: TRBJ2-7
d_gene: .
abundance: .
len: 12
v_gene: TRBV7-2
CDR3nt: TGTGCCAGCAGCCTTAACCCGGGACTGAGGTACTTC
CDR3aa: CASSLNPGLRYF

j_gene: TRBJ2-7
d_gene: TRBD2
abundance: .
len: 16
v_gene: TRBV27
CDR3nt: TGTGCCAGCAGTTTGGGACTAGCGGGAGGCTCCTACGAGCAGTACTTC
CDR3aa: CASSLGLAGGSYEQYF

j_gene: TRBJ2-7
d_gene: .
abundance: .
len: 15
v_gene: TRBV4-1
CDR3nt: TGCGCCAGCAGCCAAGTAGGCGGCAGCTCCTACGAGCAGTACTTC
CDR3aa: CASSQVGGSSYEQYF

j_gene: TRBJ1-5
d_gene: .
abundance: .
len: 16
v_gene: TRBV6-4
CDR3nt: TGTGCCAGCAGTGACTCGGAAGGGGGTAGCAATCAGCCCCAGCATTTT
CDR3aa: CASSDSEGGSNQPQHF

j_gene: TRBJ2-1
d_gene: TRBD2
abundance: once
len: 16
v_gene: TRBV5-1
CDR3nt: TGCGCCAGCACACCGCCCACTAGCGGGACACAGAATGAGCAGTTCTTC
CDR3aa: CASTPPTSGTQNEQFF

j_gene: TRBJ2-6
d_gene: .
abundance: .
len: 15
v_gene: TRBV7-3
CDR3nt: TGTGCCAGCAGCCTCGGACTGTCTGGGGCCAACGTCCTGACTTTC
CDR3aa: CASSLGLSGANVLTF

j_gene: TRBJ2-1
d_gene: .
abundance: .
len: 15
v_gene: TRBV4-1
CDR3nt: TGCGCCAGCAGCCAAGATCTCGGTTCGCTGGGCCAGCAGTTCTTC
CDR3aa: CASSQDLGSLGQQFF

j_gene: TRBJ2-2
d_gene: TRBD2
abundance: .
len: 16
v_gene: TRBV9
CDR3nt: TGTGCCAGCACAATTGGGACTAGCGGGAGCACCGGGGAGCTGTTTTTT
CDR3aa: CASTIGTSGSTGELFF

j_gene: TRBJ2-7
d_gene: .
abundance: .
len: 13
v_gene: TRBV28
CDR3nt: TGTGCCAGCACTCGCACGCCCTCCTACGAGCAGTACTTC
CDR3aa: CASTRTPSYEQYF

j_gene: TRBJ1-2
d_gene: TRBD1
abundance: few
len: 14
v_gene: TRBV30
CDR3nt: TGTGCCTGCGACAGGGGACGGACTAACTATGGCTACACCTTC
CDR3aa: CACDRGRTNYGYTF

j_gene: TRBJ1-1
d_gene: TRBD1
abundance: .
len: 14
v_gene: TRBV19
CDR3nt: TGTGCCAGTAGCGCCGGGACAGGGGGCACTGAAGCTTTCTTT
CDR3aa: CASSAGTGGTEAFF

j_gene: TRBJ1-1
d_gene: .
abundance: .
len: 15
v_gene: TRBV28
CDR3nt: TGTGCCAGCAGTTTATGGGGGGAGAAGGGCACTGAAGCTTTCTTT
CDR3aa: CASSLWGEKGTEAFF

j_gene: TRBJ2-3
d_gene: .
abundance: .
len: 12
v_gene: TRBV9
CDR3nt: TGTGCCAGCAGCGTAGGCACAGATACGCAGTATTTT
CDR3aa: CASSVGTDTQYF

j_gene: TRBJ2-7
d_gene: TRBD1
abundance: .
len: 15
v_gene: TRBV4-2
CDR3nt: TGTGCCAGCAGCCAAGAGGGGACAGACTCCTACGGGCAGTACTTC
CDR3aa: CASSQEGTDSYGQYF

j_gene: TRBJ2-1
d_gene: TRBD2
abundance: once
len: 14
v_gene: TRBV25-1
CDR3nt: TGTGCCAGCAGTGAATTTATAGCGGGAGGGCCGCAGTTCTTC
CDR3aa: CASSEFIAGGPQFF

j_gene: TRBJ2-3
d_gene: .
abundance: .
len: 14
v_gene: TRBV7-9
CDR3nt: TGTGCCAGCAGCAGATTTGGTCTCACAGATACGCAGTATTTT
CDR3aa: CASSRFGLTDTQYF

j_gene: TRBJ2-3
d_gene: .
abundance: once
len: 13
v_gene: TRBV15
CDR3nt: TGTGCCACCAGCATCACCCTAGGGGATACGCAGTATTTT
CDR3aa: CATSITLGDTQYF

j_gene: TRBJ1-4
d_gene: TRBD1
abundance: .
len: 14
v_gene: TRBV9
CDR3nt: TGTGCCAGCAGCTTACGACAGGGGGCGGAAAAACTGTTTTTT
CDR3aa: CASSLRQGAEKLFF

j_gene: TRBJ2-1
d_gene: TRBD2
abundance: .
len: 15
v_gene: TRBV6-4
CDR3nt: TGTGCCAGCAGTGGCAGACTAGCGGGAGGGAATGAGCAGTTCTTC
CDR3aa: CASSGRLAGGNEQFF

j_gene: TRBJ1-2
d_gene: .
abundance: .
len: 16
v_gene: TRBV7-8
CDR3nt: TGTGCCAGCAGCTTCACAACCGACAACAGGGCCGTAAGCTACACCTTC
CDR3aa: CASSFTTDNRAVSYTF